One sample yielded the 10 T cell receptor beta chains listed below, sequenced in a study of blood T cell repertoires in COVID-19. The table came from immunoSEQ multiplex PCR; TCRdb's copy has only in-frame clones and leaves some out. Here the sample spans about 200,000 clones, 86% being singletons. Sequencing input: PBMCs or T cells enriched from blood (not recorded which). Source of these receptors: a man aged 35 to 55 with acute COVID-19.

The chain links TRBV6-5 to TRBJ2-6; no clear D gene. The CDR3 is 15 residues long. V was clipped by 2 bases and J by 2 bases, with 7 bases between them. Germline V CDR1 and CDR2: MNHEY, SVGAGI. In DNA form, the CDR3 reads TGTGCCAGCAGTTACGGCGGAACTGGGGCCAACGTCCTGACTTTC. Translation gives CASSYGGTGANVLTF.

This clone was detected once. J is TRBJ1-6 and V is TRBV7-3, with D possibly being TRBD1 (5 bases). This CDR3 contains 13 residues. The ends were cut back, 5 bases at V and 7 bases at J, with 9 bases in the middle. Germline CDR1 and CDR2: SGHTA and FQGTGA. The CDR3: CASSAGSNSPLHF. The CDR3 DNA follows: TGTGCCAGCAGCGCAGGGTCAAATTCACCCCTCCACTTT.

CDR3 DNA: TGCGCCAGCAGCTTCACCAGGAACACTGAAGCTTTCTTT. Residues: CASSFTRNTEAFF. The chain employs TRBV5-1 and TRBJ1-1; D is unresolved. The germline V gene encodes CDR1 SGHRS and CDR2 YFSETQ. CDR3 length equals 13 residues. Trimming took 2 bases from V and 1 from J, leaving 6 bases between them.

V and J are TRBV19 and TRBJ2-3; TRBD1 might be the D (6 bases). The V end was cut by 0 bases, the J end by 3 bases, with 13 bases between. The CDR3 spans 16 residues. The germline gives CDR1 LNHDA, CDR2 SQIVND (reference sequence). The CDR3 nucleotides read TGTGCCAGTAGTATAGATGGGGGCTGGATTACAGATACGCAGTATTTT. Amino acids: CASSIDGGWITDTQYF.

The rearrangement joins TRBV5-4 to TRBJ1-4; 8 positions agree with TRBD1. V was pared by 3 bases and J by 8 bases, with 15 bases of the junction left unmatched. This CDR3 is 17 amino acids long. Germline lookup yields CDR1 SGHNT and CDR2 YYREEE (reference sequence). The CDR3 is CASSSHPGTGGGEKLFF. In nucleotides, the CDR3 is TGTGCCAGCAGCTCTCACCCGGGCACAGGGGGAGGGGAAAAACTGTTTTTT.

The rearrangement joins TRBV7-6 to TRBJ1-1, with unresolved D. Germline-derived CDR1 and CDR2 are SGHVS and FNYEAQ. This CDR3 has 13 amino acids. The V and J ends lost 1 base and 3 bases respectively, with 6 bases between them. This CDR3 is CASSLVSDTEAFF. In DNA, the CDR3 is TGTGCCAGCAGCTTAGTATCGGACACTGAAGCTTTCTTT.

The chain couples TRBV4-1 to TRBJ2-7; D might be TRBD1 (6 bases). In germline, CDR1 is MGHRA, CDR2 YSYEKL. This CDR3 spans 15 amino acids. Trimming removed 1 base at V and 4 bases at J, with 14 bases between. CDR3 nucleotides: TGCGCCAGCAGCCAAGGCCGACAGGCGGATTACGAGCAGTACTTC. It is translated as CASSQGRQADYEQYF.

The chain combines TRBV7-3 with TRBJ2-1; a possible D gene is TRBD2 (6 bases). V was trimmed by 2 bases and J by 5 bases, leaving 13 bases between them. CDR1 and CDR2 from the germline V gene are SGHTA and FQGTGA. The CDR3 loop spans 15 amino acids. Here the CDR3 DNA reads TGTGCCAGCAGCTTATCGGCGGGATTCGACAATGAGCAGTTCTTC. Protein sequence: CASSLSAGFDNEQFF.

The chain combines TRBV6-5 with TRBJ2-7; D may be TRBD1 (6 bases). V lost 0 bases and J lost 0, with 9 bases in between. The CDR3 contains 15 residues. Germline lookup yields CDR1 MNHEY and CDR2 SVGAGI. For the CDR3, the DNA is TGTGCCAGCAGTTACTCGTGGGACAACTCCTACGAGCAGTACTTC. Protein sequence: CASSYSWDNSYEQYF.

This clone was seen only a few times. This chain uses TRBV25-1 with TRBJ2-2, with 16 bases identical to TRBD2. Germline CDR1 reads MGHDK; CDR2 reads SYGVNS. V was pared by 8 bases and J by 5 bases, with 11 bases of the junction left unmatched. The CDR3 is 18 amino acids. The CDR3 bases are TGTGCCAGCTCGGGACTAGCGGGAGGGCCGAGGAAGACCGGGGAGCTGTTTTTT. It translates to CASSGLAGGPRKTGELFF. The full variable domain, its missing parts supplied by reference TRBV25-1 and TRBJ2-2, is EADIYQTPRYLVIGTGKKITLECSQTMGHDKMYWYQQDPGMELHLIHYSYGVNSTEKGDLSSESTVSRIRTEHFPLTLESARPSHTSQYLCASSGLAGGPRKTGELFFGEGSRLTVL.